This T cell receptor beta chain was recovered during a study of OX40 agonist ivuxolimab in advanced cancers. Study-wide background: Ivuxolimab, which is an agonistic anti-OX40 (CD134) antibody, was administered to the patients. Patients received intravenous ivuxolimab every 2 weeks at 0.01 to 10 mg/kg.

Autoimmune disease history or systemic immunosuppression was exclusionary. Sequenced by immunoSEQ multiplex PCR; TCRdb stores in-frame clones only, minus some. The sample has about 85,000 clones, approximately 83% seen once; the top ten hold around 2%. This TCR was sampled from an adult with an advanced solid tumor such as melanoma, head and neck, liver or kidney cancer. The source material was CD4+ or CD8+ T cells sorted from blood, sampled in a trial of the OX40 agonist ivuxolimab.

CDR3 region: CSIVGLAGRPSYEQYF. The CDR3, as DNA: TGCAGCATCGTGGGACTAGCGGGGCGCCCCTCCTACGAGCAGTACTTC. This chain uses TRBV29-1 with TRBJ2-7; 13 positions agree with TRBD2. The trim removed 8 bases at V and 0 bases at J, leaving 10 bases unmatched. Germline-derived CDR1 and CDR2 are SQVTM and ANQGSEA. CDR3 length equals 16 residues.